The text below deals with one T cell receptor beta chain. Its target is unknown. Primers included in the PCR were 60 Vbeta and 13 Jbeta primers. Produced via immunoSEQ multiplex PCR; TCRdb's table is partial and in-frame only. Among about 130,000 clones listed, over 75% were seen once. Germline values: CDR1 MGHDK, CDR2 SYGVNS. CDR3 length equals 13 residues. V lost 5 bases, J lost 3 bases, and 11 bases lay in between. The data belong to a study of cytomegalovirus exposure and HLA in healthy donors. Study-level results: A later analysis found most CMV-associated TCR beta chains apparently HLA-restricted. 87-base-pair reads could not separate some V segments, including TRBV6-2 and TRBV6-3.

The gene calls are TRBV25-1 and TRBJ2-7, with D perhaps matching TRBD1 (5 bases). This TCR came from a woman aged 35 to 49 in good health and CMV-seropositive. The source material was PBMCs. The CDR3 reads CASSQGRIYEQYF. The CDR3, as DNA: TGTGCCAGCAGTCAGGGTAGGATCTACGAGCAGTACTTC.